The table lists the clone carrying this TCR beta chain with a few counts. Its antigen remains unidentified. Each cDNA held unique molecular identifiers, and template switching gave it a universal primer site. TCRdb fed the 5' RACE reads into MiXCR, producing one record per CDR3 protein. This table holds hundreds of thousands of distinct CDR3 sequences, under 9% found once. The CDR3 sequence is 11 residues long. From germline, CDR1 is MDHEN and CDR2 SYDVKM. Trimming cost V 8 bases and J 2 bases, with 7 bases left between them. This entry belongs to a study of identical twins. Study-level findings and limits: Where beta out-of-frame sequences were concerned, excess twin sharing was weaker. Models underestimated out-of-frame TCR alpha sharing in monozygotic twins. Cross-sectional statistics, not tracking of the same donors, supported the conclusions.

The same sample was also used in a study of yellow fever vaccine responses in identical twins.

The rearrangement links TRBV28 to TRBJ2-7; unclear D gene. The sequencing input was PBMCs. The receptor was isolated from a woman between 18 and 30 years old in good health. The CDR3 DNA follows: TGTGCCAGCGGCTACCCCTACGAGCAGTACTTC. Translating it yields CASGYPYEQYF.